These 12 T cell receptor beta chains came from one sample sequenced in a study of shared clonotypes between healthy human individuals. Measured with immunoSEQ multiplex PCR; TCRdb has only the in-frame clones, and not every one. The sample yields just over 2,000,000 clones, about 95% seen once. Naive CD8 cells lacked CD45RO and underwent positive selection for CCR7, leaving out terminally differentiated effector memory CD45RA+ cells. Input material: naive CD8+ T cells sorted from blood. The receptors come from a man younger than 35 in good health.

The rearrangement uses TRBV4-1 and TRBJ2-2; a weak D match, TRBD1 (6 bases). The CDR3 spans 17 residues. The ends were cut back, 1 base at V and 6 bases at J, with 18 bases in the middle. Looked up from germline, CDR1 is MGHRA and CDR2 is YSYEKL. The CDR3 region has the DNA TGCGCCAGCAGCCAAGGAGCAACAGGGATGGGGGCCGGGGAGCTGTTTTTT. Amino acids: CASSQGATGMGAGELFF.

This chain links TRBV5-4 with TRBJ2-1, with 7 bases identical to TRBD2. V lost 1 base and J lost 10; bases outside the gene matches: 17. Germline V gene lookup returns CDR1 SGHNT and CDR2 YYREEE (reference sequence). This CDR3 is built from 17 residues. This chain's CDR3 is CASSLMTGGRKDLEQFF. DNA of the CDR3: TGTGCCAGCAGCTTGATGACGGGAGGACGGAAAGATCTGGAGCAGTTCTTC.

This sequence joins TRBV7-9 and TRBJ2-7; D might be TRBD2 (6 bases). Germline-derived CDR1 and CDR2 are SEHNR and FQNEAQ (reference sequence). The V and J ends lost 5 bases and 9 bases respectively, with 14 bases between them. There are 12 residues in the CDR3. In DNA, the CDR3 is TGTGCCAGCAGCCCTGGGGCTAGCGCGCAGTACTTC. As protein: CASSPGASAQYF.

A note on this clone: The junction shows a germline mismatch at one end, possibly a read error. This chain's CDR3 is CASSLMLVGGPADTQYF. CDR3 nucleotide sequence: TGCGCCAGCAGTTTAATGCTCGTGGGAGGGCCCGCAGATACGCAGTATTTT. The rearrangement links TRBV27 to TRBJ2-3, with 7 bases fitting TRBD2. This CDR3 has 17 residues. CDR1 is MNHEY, CDR2 SMNVEV, per germline (reference sequence).

This clone appeared once. The genes are TRBV4-1 and TRBJ2-1; perhaps TRBD2 as D (5 bases). The CDR3 runs 17 residues. CDR1 is MGHRA, CDR2 YSYEKL, per germline. V shed 0 bases and J shed 5 bases, with 17 bases lying between them. The CDR3: CASSQDLRSGNHNEQFF. The CDR3 bases are TGCGCCAGCAGCCAAGATCTGAGGAGCGGCAACCACAATGAGCAGTTCTTC.

V usage is TRBV6-6 and J usage is TRBJ2-2; D remains ambiguous. Germline V CDR1 and CDR2: MNHNY, SVGAGI (reference sequence). The CDR3 has 13 residues. V dropped 4 bases and J dropped 7 bases, with 10 bases sitting between them. The CDR3 sequence: CASSSRLHGELFF. DNA of the CDR3: TGTGCCAGCAGTTCCCGACTTCACGGGGAGCTGTTTTTT.

Regarding this clone: Just one base apart from a much larger clone, this may be a read error. The sample has other DNA sequences that encode this CDR3 too. This sequence joins TRBV7-9 and TRBJ2-5; D might be TRBD2 (5 bases). CDR1 and CDR2 from the germline V gene are SEHNR and FQNEAQ (reference sequence). The CDR3 contains 11 residues. Between the trimmed V and J ends, which lost 4 bases and 5 bases, there was a span of 5 bases. CDR3 region: CASSSGETQYF. The CDR3 DNA reads as TGTGCCAGCAGCTCGGGGGAGACCCAGTACTTC.

This chain links TRBV29-1 with TRBJ2-1, with 7 nucleotides matching TRBD2. After removal of 2 bases from V and 3 bases from J, the junction contained 1 base not matched to a gene. The CDR3 has 13 residues. Germline lookup yields CDR1 SQVTM and CDR2 ANQGSEA. The CDR3 coding sequence is TGCAGCGTTGAACTAGCGGACTACAATGAGCAGTTCTTC. This gives the protein CSVELADYNEQFF.

This chain uses TRBV28 with TRBJ1-5; no clear D. The V and J ends lost 3 bases and 5 bases respectively, with 17 bases between them. This CDR3 contains 16 residues. The germline V gene encodes CDR1 MDHEN and CDR2 SYDVKM. CDR3 loop: CASSLLISGEDQPQHF. Written as DNA, the CDR3 is TGTGCCAGCAGTTTGCTCATTTCGGGAGAGGATCAGCCCCAGCATTTT.

The chain employs TRBV4-3 and TRBJ2-1, with TRBD2 as a possible D gene (5 bases). Trimming took off 4 bases at V and 7 bases at J, with 14 bases between the two ends. The CDR3 sequence is 14 residues long. The germline V gene has CDR1 LGHNA and CDR2 YSLEER. CDR3 loop: CASSRGVWPNEQFF. Here the CDR3 DNA reads TGCGCCAGCAGCCGGGGAGTCTGGCCAAATGAGCAGTTCTTC.

The gene calls are TRBV2 and TRBJ2-1, with TRBD2 matching over 11 bases. From germline, CDR1 is SNHLY and CDR2 FYNNEI. The length of the CDR3 is 14 residues. The V segment lost 6 bases and the J segment 8 bases; nucleotides outside the gene matches: 6. The CDR3: CASSRTSGGHEQFF. Here the CDR3 DNA reads TGTGCCAGCAGCCGTACTAGCGGGGGACATGAGCAGTTCTTC.

The chain combines TRBV27 with TRBJ2-3, with a tentative D call TRBD1 (8 bases). CDR1 MNHEY and CDR2 SMNVEV come from the germline V gene (reference sequence). There are 18 residues in the CDR3. Trimming cost V 5 bases and J 2 bases, with 23 bases left between them. CDR3 in amino acids: CASSPGQGRLAVTDTQYF. Here the CDR3 DNA reads TGTGCCAGCAGTCCCGGACAGGGCCGACTAGCAGTCACAGATACGCAGTATTTT.